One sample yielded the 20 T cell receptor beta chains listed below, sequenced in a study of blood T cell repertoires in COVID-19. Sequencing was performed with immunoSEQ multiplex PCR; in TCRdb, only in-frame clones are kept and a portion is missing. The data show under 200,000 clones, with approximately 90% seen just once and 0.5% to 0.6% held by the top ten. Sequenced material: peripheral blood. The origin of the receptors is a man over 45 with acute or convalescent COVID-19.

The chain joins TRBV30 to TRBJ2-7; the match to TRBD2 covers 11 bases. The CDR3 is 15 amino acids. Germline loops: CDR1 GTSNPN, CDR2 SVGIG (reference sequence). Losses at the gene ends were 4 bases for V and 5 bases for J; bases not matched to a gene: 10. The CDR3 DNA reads TGTGCCTGGACCGTACAGACTAGCGGGAATCACGAGCAGTACTTC. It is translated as CAWTVQTSGNHEQYF.

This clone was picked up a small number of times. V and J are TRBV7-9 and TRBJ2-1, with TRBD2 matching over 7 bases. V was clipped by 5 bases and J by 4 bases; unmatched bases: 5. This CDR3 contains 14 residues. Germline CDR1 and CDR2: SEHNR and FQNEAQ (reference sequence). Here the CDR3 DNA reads TGTGCCAGCAGCCCGGAACTAGCGTACAATGAGCAGTTCTTC. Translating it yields CASSPELAYNEQFF.

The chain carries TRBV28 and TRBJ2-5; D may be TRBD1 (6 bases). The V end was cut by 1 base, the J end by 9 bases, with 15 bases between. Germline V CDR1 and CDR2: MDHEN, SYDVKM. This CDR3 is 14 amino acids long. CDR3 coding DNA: TGTGCCAGCAGTTTATTTACAGGGTGGAATTCCCAGTACTTC. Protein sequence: CASSLFTGWNSQYF.

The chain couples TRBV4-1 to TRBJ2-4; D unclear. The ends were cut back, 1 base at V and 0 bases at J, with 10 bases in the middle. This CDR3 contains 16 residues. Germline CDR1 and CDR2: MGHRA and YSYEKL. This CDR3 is CASSQAGRLAKNIQYF. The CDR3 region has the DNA TGCGCCAGCAGCCAAGCTGGCAGGCTAGCCAAAAACATTCAGTACTTC.

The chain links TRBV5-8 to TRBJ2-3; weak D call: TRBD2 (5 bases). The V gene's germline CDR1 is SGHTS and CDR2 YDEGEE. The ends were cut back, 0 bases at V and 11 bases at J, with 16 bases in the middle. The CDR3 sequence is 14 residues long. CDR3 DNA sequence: TGTGCCAGCAGCTTGGGAGTTGGCCCCGGAGGGCAGTATTTT. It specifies CASSLGVGPGGQYF.

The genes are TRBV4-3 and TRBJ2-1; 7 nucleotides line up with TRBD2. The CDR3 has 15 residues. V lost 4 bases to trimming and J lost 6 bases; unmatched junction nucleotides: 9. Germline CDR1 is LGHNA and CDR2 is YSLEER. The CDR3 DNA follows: TGCGCCAGCAGCCCGGGCCTTTCGGGGGGCAATGAGCAGTTCTTC. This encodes CASSPGLSGGNEQFF.

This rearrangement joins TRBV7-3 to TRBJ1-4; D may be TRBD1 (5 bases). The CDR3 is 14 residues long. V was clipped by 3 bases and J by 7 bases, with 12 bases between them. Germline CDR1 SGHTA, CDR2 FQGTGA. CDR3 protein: CASSFGREGEKLFF. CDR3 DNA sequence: TGTGCCAGCAGCTTCGGCAGGGAGGGTGAAAAACTGTTTTTT. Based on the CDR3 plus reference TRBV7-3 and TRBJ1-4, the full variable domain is GAGVSQTPSNKVTEKGKYVELRCDPISGHTALYWYRQSLGQGPEFLIYFQGTGAADDSGLPNDRFFAVRPEGSVSTLKIQRTERGDSAVYLCASSFGREGEKLFFGSGTQLSVL.

CDR3 residues: CAISESAPGQQETQYF. Written as DNA, the CDR3 is TGTGCCATCAGTGAGTCCGCGCCGGGACAGCAAGAGACCCAGTACTTC. The chain is built from TRBV10-3 and TRBJ2-5; 7 bases map to TRBD1. The CDR3 covers 16 residues. V lost 0 bases to trimming and J lost 2 bases; unmatched junction nucleotides: 6. Germline loops: CDR1 ENHRY, CDR2 SYGVKD.

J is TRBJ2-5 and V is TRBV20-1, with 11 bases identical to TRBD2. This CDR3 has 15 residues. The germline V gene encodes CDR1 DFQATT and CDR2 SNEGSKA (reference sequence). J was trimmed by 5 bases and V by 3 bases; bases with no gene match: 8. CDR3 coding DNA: TGCAGTGCTAGTGGGTTTAGCGGGGGGGTGGAGACCCAGTACTTC. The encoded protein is CSASGFSGGVETQYF.

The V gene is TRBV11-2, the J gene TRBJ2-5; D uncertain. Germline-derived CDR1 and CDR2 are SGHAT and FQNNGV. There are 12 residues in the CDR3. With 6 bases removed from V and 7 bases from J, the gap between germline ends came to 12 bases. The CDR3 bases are TGTGCCAGCAGGTCAGGAACGATGACCCAGTACTTC. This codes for CASRSGTMTQYF.

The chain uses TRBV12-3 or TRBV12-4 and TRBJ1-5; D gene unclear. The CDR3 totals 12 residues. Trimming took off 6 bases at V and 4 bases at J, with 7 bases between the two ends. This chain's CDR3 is CASRAGNQPQHF. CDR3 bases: TGTGCCAGCAGGGCGGGGAATCAGCCCCAGCATTTT.

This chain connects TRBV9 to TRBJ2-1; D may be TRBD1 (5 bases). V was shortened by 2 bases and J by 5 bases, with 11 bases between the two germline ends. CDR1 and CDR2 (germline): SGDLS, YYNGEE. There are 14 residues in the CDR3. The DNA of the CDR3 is TGTGCCAGCAGCGTTGCAGGGATGAACAATGAGCAGTTCTTC. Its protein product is CASSVAGMNNEQFF.

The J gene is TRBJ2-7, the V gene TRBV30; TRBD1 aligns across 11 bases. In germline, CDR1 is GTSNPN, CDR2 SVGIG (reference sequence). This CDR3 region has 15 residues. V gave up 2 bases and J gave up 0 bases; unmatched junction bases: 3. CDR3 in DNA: TGTGCCTGGAGTATAGGACAGGGGGCCTCCTACGAGCAGTACTTC. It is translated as CAWSIGQGASYEQYF.

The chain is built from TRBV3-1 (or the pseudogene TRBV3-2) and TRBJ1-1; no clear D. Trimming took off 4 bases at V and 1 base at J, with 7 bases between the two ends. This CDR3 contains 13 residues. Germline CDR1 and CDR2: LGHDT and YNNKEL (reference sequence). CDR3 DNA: TGTGCCAGCAGCCCTGAGGGGAACACTGAAGCTTTCTTT. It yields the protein CASSPEGNTEAFF.

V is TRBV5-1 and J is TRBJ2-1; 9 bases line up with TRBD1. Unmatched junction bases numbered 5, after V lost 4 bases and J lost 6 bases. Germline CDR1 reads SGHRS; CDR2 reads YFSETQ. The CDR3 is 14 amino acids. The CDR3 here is CASSRGQGGNEQFF. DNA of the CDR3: TGCGCCAGCAGCCGGGGACAGGGCGGCAATGAGCAGTTCTTC.

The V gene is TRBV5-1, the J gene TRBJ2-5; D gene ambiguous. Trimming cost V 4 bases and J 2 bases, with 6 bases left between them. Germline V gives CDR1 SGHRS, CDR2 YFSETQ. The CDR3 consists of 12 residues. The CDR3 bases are TGCGCCAGCAGCCTCTCGCAAGAGACCCAGTACTTC. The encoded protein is CASSLSQETQYF. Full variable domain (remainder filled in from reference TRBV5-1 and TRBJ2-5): KAGVTQTPRYLIKTRGQQVTLSCSPISGHRSVSWYQQTPGQGLQFLFEYFSETQRNKGNFPGRFSGRQFSNSRSEMNVSTLELGDSALYLCASSLSQETQYFGPGTRLLVL.

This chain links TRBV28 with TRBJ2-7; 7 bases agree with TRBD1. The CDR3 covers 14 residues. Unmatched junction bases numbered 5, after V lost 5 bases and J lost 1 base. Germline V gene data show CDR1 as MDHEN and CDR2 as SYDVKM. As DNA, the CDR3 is TGTGCCAGCAGTAGACAGGGTAAATCCTACGAGCAGTACGTC. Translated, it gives CASSRQGKSYEQYV.

The DNA of the CDR3 is TGTGCCAGTAGTATCGGGGGGGGGCTCAATCAGCCCCAGCATTTT. Its translation is CASSIGGGLNQPQHF. The chain employs TRBV19 and TRBJ1-5; TRBD1 might be the D (6 bases). Trimming left V 3 bases short and J 3 bases short, with 12 bases between. Germline V lookup: CDR1 LNHDA, CDR2 SQIVND (reference sequence). The CDR3 consists of 15 residues.

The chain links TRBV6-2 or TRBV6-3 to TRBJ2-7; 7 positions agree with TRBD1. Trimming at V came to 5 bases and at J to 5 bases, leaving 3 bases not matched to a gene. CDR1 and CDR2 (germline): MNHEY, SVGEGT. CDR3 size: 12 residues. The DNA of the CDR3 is TGTGCCAGCAGTAACAGGGGTCACGAGCAGTACGTC. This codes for CASSNRGHEQYV.

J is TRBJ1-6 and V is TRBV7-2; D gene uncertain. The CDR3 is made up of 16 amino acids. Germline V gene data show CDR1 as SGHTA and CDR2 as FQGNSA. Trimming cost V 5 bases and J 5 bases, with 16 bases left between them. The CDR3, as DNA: TGTGCCAGCAGCCAAAGGTCGGCGGAGGATAATTCACCCCTCCACTTT. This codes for CASSQRSAEDNSPLHF.